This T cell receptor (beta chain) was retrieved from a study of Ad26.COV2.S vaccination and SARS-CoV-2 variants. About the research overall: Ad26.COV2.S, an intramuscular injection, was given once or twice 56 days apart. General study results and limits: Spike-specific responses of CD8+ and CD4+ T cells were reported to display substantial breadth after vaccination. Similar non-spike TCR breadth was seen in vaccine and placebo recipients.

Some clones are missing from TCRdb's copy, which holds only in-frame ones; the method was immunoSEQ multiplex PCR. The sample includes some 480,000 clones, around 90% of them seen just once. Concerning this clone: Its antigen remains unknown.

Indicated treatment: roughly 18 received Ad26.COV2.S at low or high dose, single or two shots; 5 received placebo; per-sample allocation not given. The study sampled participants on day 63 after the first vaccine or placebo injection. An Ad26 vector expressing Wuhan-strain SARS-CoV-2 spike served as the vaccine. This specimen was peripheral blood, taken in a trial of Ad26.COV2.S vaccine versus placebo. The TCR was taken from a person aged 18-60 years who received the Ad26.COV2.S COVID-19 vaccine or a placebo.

The CDR3 loop reads CSASSGFRTEAFF. In DNA form, the CDR3 reads TGCAGTGCTAGTTCGGGGTTTAGAACTGAAGCTTTCTTT. The rearrangement joins TRBV20-1 to TRBJ1-1, with D unclear. CDR1 is DFQATT, CDR2 SNEGSKA, per germline (reference sequence). The ends were cut back, 3 bases at V and 5 bases at J, with 13 bases in the middle. This CDR3 is built from 13 residues.